The 10 T cell receptor beta chains below come from one sample, sequenced in a study of high-grade serous ovarian cancer treatment subgroups. The tumor samples were collected prior to definitive surgery or chemotherapy. Measured with immunoSEQ multiplex PCR; TCRdb has only the in-frame clones, and not every one. The sample lists approximately 5,000 clones, over 60% occurring once. The source material was tumor tissue. All receptors come from a human donor with high-grade serous ovarian cancer.

The CDR3, as DNA: TGTGCCAGCAGCCCGGCAGGGTCCATGAACACTGAAGCTTTCTTT. Protein: CASSPAGSMNTEAFF. This sequence joins TRBV5-4 and TRBJ1-1; weak D call: TRBD1 (5 bases). Trimming took 4 bases from V and 0 from J, leaving 13 bases between them. The V gene's germline CDR1 is SGHNT and CDR2 YYREEE (reference sequence). This CDR3 region has 15 residues.

This clone was detected a few times. The chain carries TRBV6-5 and TRBJ2-2; no firm D call. Trimming took off 3 bases at V and 13 bases at J, with 15 bases between the two ends. The germline CDR1 and CDR2 sequences are MNHEY and SVGAGI. CDR3 size: 13 residues. Here the CDR3 DNA reads TGTGCCAGCAGTTATGGTGACAACCGACCGCTGTTTTTT. Protein sequence: CASSYGDNRPLFF.

The genes are TRBV27 and TRBJ1-1; D uncertain. Deletions cut 5 bases from V and 0 bases from J, with 10 bases between. Germline CDR1 reads MNHEY; CDR2 reads SMNVEV (reference sequence). The CDR3 is 14 residues long. The CDR3 DNA sequence: TGTGCCAGCAGTCCATGGATAATGAACACTGAAGCTTTCTTT. Translating it yields CASSPWIMNTEAFF.

V is TRBV5-6 and J is TRBJ2-7; D unresolved. V was cut by 4 bases and J by 2 bases, with 10 bases left in between. The CDR3 contains 13 residues. Germline assignment: CDR1 SGHDT and CDR2 YYEEEE. CDR3 nucleotides: TGTGCCAGCAGCGTGACTGAAACCTACGAGCAGTACTTC. Protein sequence: CASSVTETYEQYF. The variable domain in full, completed from reference TRBV5-6 and TRBJ2-7, reads DAGVTQSPTHLIKTRGQQVTLRCSPKSGHDTVSWYQQALGQGPQFIFQYYEEEERQRGNFPDRFSGHQFPNYSSELNVNALLLGDSALYLCASSVTETYEQYFGPGTRLTVT.

The rearrangement joins TRBV19 to TRBJ2-7, with D possibly matching TRBD1 (5 bases). The CDR3 loop spans 13 amino acids. The germline V gene encodes CDR1 LNHDA and CDR2 SQIVND (reference sequence). Trimming pared 4 bases from V and 2 bases from J, leaving 9 bases between. The DNA of the CDR3 is TGTGCCAGTAGTACAGGGTCCCCCTACGAGCAGTACTTC. Its translation: CASSTGSPYEQYF.

CDR3: CASSKDNAGAVFLNEQFF. CDR3 bases: TGTGCCAGCAGCAAAGATAACGCGGGGGCCGTTTTCCTGAATGAGCAGTTCTTC. The gene calls are TRBV21-1 and TRBJ2-1; no DNA check was done on the table's D call, TRBD2. TRBV21-1 represents a pseudogene. This CDR3 spans 18 amino acids.

V gene TRBV9 combines with J gene TRBJ1-1; 9 bases match TRBD1. The germline V gene has CDR1 SGDLS and CDR2 YYNGEE. Losses at the gene ends were 4 bases for V and 5 bases for J; bases not matched to a gene: 9. The CDR3 runs to 15 residues. CDR3 region: CASSLSGQGWTEAFF. The CDR3 coding sequence is TGTGCCAGCAGCTTATCGGGACAGGGTTGGACTGAAGCTTTCTTT.

This rearrangement joins TRBV27 to TRBJ2-4; D not resolved. This CDR3 is 13 amino acids long. The germline V gene encodes CDR1 MNHEY and CDR2 SMNVEV (reference sequence). V lost 7 bases and J lost 0, with 7 bases in between. The CDR3 reads CASMERAKNIQYF. The CDR3 DNA reads TGTGCCAGCATGGAAAGAGCCAAAAACATTCAGTACTTC.

This clone came up a few times. The chain uses TRBV25-1 and TRBJ1-1; perhaps TRBD1 as D (5 bases). Germline-derived CDR1 and CDR2 are MGHDK and SYGVNS. The CDR3 length is 15 residues. The V end lost 5 bases, the J end lost 0 bases, and 13 bases lay between the germline ends. The CDR3 region is CASSQGPFMNTEAFF. The CDR3 nucleotides are TGTGCCAGCAGTCAGGGCCCGTTCATGAACACTGAAGCTTTCTTT.

The V gene is TRBV4-1, the J gene TRBJ2-7; D might be TRBD1 or TRBD2, each matching 5 bases. CDR1 is MGHRA, CDR2 YSYEKL, per germline. Deletions cut 4 bases from V and 2 bases from J, with 15 bases between. This CDR3 is built from 15 residues. The CDR3 DNA is TGCGCCAGCAGCCGGGGGATGACAAAAACCTACGAGCAGTACTTC. This sequence encodes CASSRGMTKTYEQYF.